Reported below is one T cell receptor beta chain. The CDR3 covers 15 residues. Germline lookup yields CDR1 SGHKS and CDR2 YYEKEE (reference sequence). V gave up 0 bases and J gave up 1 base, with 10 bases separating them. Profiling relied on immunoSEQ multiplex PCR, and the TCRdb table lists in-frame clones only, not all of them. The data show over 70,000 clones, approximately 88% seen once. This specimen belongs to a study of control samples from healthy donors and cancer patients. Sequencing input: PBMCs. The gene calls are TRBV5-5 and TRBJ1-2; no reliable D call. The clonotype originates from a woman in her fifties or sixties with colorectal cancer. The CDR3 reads CASSLEIYDNYGYTF. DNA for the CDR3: TGTGCCAGCAGCTTGGAAATTTATGATAACTATGGCTACACCTTC.